This T cell receptor beta chain was captured by sequencing in a study of control samples from healthy donors and cancer patients (TCRdb year 2020). This clone was seen only a few times. Its antigen remains unidentified. Per-base quality was not reported, and no clone a single base away is much larger than it. Libraries came from the immunoSEQ multiplex PCR assay. Entries here come from immuneACCESS through TCRdb and include only in-frame sequences with V and J called. Some clones fail to appear in such tables; in the studies checked, an unresolved V gene covers under half of the shortfall, and the cause of the remainder is unknown. The table for this sample lists some 130,000 clones; 88% of them were counted only once. 3.4% of the sample lies in the top ten. Based on the germline V gene, the CDR1 and CDR2 sequences are MNHEY and SVGEGT. Between the V and J ends, shortened by 5 bases and 3 bases respectively, the junction contains 16 bases. The CDR3 contains 15 residues, cysteine and phenylalanine counted. Only the CDR3 part of the read is kept: 45 bases, read in frame from the first base.

This chain is built from TRBV6-2 or TRBV6-3 and TRBJ1-1; a tentative D call is TRBD1 (6 bases match). Sequenced input: blood. The origin of this receptor is a man between 40 and 49 years old in good health. The DNA sequence is as follows: TGTGCCAGCAGTGTTCTGGGGGGGCACGACACTGAAGCTTTCTTT. Its product reads: CASSVLGGHDTEAFF.